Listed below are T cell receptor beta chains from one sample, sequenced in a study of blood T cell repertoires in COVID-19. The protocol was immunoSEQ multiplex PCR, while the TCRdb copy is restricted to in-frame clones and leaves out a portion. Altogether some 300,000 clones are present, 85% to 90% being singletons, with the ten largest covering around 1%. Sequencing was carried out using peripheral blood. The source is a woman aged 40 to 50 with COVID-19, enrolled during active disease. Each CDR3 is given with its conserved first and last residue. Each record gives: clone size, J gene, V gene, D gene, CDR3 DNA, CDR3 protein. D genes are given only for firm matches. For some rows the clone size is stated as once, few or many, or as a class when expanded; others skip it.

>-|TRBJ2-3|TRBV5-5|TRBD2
TGTGCCAGCAGCCTCGGGACTAGCGGGGGAGATACGCAGTATTTT
CASSLGTSGGDTQYF
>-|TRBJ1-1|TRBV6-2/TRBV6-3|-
TGTGCCAGCAGTTACTCGAGGGGGACTGAAGCTTTCTTT
CASSYSRGTEAFF
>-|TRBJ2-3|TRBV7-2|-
TGTGCCAGCAGCCTACAGGCGGCGTTAACCACAGATACGCAGTATTTT
CASSLQAALTTDTQYF
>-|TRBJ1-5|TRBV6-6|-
TGTGCCAGCAACATCCAGGGTAGCCAGCCCCAGCATTTT
CASNIQGSQPQHF
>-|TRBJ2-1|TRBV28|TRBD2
TGTGCCAGCAGTTTAGGTACCGGGAGGATCCACAATGAGCAGTTCTTC
CASSLGTGRIHNEQFF
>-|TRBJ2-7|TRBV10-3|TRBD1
TGTGCCAGCCAGGGGATGGACAGGTTCGACGAGCAGTACTTC
CASQGMDRFDEQYF
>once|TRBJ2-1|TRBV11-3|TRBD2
TGTGCCAGCAGCCTGGGGGGCGGGAGGACGAATGAGCAGTTCTTC
CASSLGGGRTNEQFF
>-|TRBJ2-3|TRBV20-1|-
TGCAGTGCTAGTATCCGCCTAGCGAGCACAGATACGCAGTATTTT
CSASIRLASTDTQYF
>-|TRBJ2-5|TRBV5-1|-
TGCGCCAGCAGCCCGGGACTTAGAGAGACCCAGTACTTC
CASSPGLRETQYF
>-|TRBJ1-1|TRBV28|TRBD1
TGTGCCAGCAGACAGGGGGGGATGAACACTGAAGCTTTCTTT
CASRQGGMNTEAFF
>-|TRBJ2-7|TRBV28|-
TGTGCCAGCAGTCCAGCGGGACACAAAACCTACGAGCAGTACTTC
CASSPAGHKTYEQYF
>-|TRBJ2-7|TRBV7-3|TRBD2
TGTGCCAGCAGCCCTTCGAGCGGGAGCGTATACGAGCAGTACTTC
CASSPSSGSVYEQYF
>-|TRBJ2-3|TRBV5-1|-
TGCGCCAGCACGCTTGAGGGCCATAGGACAGATACGCAGTATTTT
CASTLEGHRTDTQYF
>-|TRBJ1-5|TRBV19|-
TGTGCCAGTAGCCGACAGCTAGCGGGTACCTATAGCAATCAGCCCCAGCATTTT
CASSRQLAGTYSNQPQHF
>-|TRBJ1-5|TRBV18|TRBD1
TGTGCCAGCTCACCGAGACAGGGTCCTAGCAATCAGCCCCAGCATTTT
CASSPRQGPSNQPQHF
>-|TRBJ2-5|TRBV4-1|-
TGCGCCAGCAGCCGAGGCGGCGGGACGATACAAGAGACCCAGTACTTC
CASSRGGGTIQETQYF
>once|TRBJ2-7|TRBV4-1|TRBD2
TGCGCCAGCAGCCACCAAGACAAGCGGGAGGGGGGCGAGCAGTACTTC
CASSHQDKREGGEQYF